Shown below are 19 T cell receptor beta chains from a single sample sequenced in a study of PD-L1 blockade in urothelial cancer. The time point was: pretreatment peripheral blood. The repertoire was sequenced with immunoSEQ multiplex PCR; TCRdb's copy has only in-frame clones and lacks some. The sample shows 40,000 to 60,000 clones, 75% to 85% of them seen only once. Specimen: PBMCs, collected around atezolizumab (anti-PD-L1) treatment. These receptors originate from a man in his 70s with urothelial cancer.

This chain joins TRBV19 and TRBJ1-5, with no clear D. Germline V gives CDR1 LNHDA, CDR2 SQIVND (reference sequence). V dropped 10 bases and J dropped 0 bases, with 16 bases sitting between them. The CDR3 totals 15 residues. The CDR3 region has the DNA TGTGCCACCCATCGAGGGTACTATAGCAATCAGCCCCAGCATTTT. This codes for CATHRGYYSNQPQHF.

The CDR3 loop is CASSLEGQGAPAFF. CDR3 nucleotide sequence: TGCGCCAGCAGCTTGGAAGGACAGGGGGCGCCGGCTTTCTTT. The chain recombines TRBV5-1 with TRBJ1-1; 11 nucleotides agree with TRBD1. There are 14 residues in the CDR3. J lost 11 bases, V lost 0 bases, and 6 bases had no gene match. The germline CDR1 and CDR2 sequences are SGHRS and YFSETQ.

This chain connects TRBV2 to TRBJ1-5, with D uncertain. This CDR3 has 15 amino acids. The V end lost 6 bases, the J end lost 1 base, and 13 bases lay between the germline ends. Germline V lookup: CDR1 SNHLY, CDR2 FYNNEI. The CDR3 loop reads CASSLYGGSNQPQHF. As DNA, the CDR3 is TGTGCCAGCAGCCTGTATGGAGGGAGCAATCAGCCCCAGCATTTT.

The rearrangement joins TRBV2 to TRBJ2-1; 10 bases fit TRBD2. Per the germline V gene, CDR1 is SNHLY and CDR2 is FYNNEI. The CDR3 sequence is 15 residues long. The V and J ends lost 2 bases and 6 bases, in that order; junction bases with no gene match: 4. CDR3 region: CASSESAGGFNEQFF. CDR3 DNA sequence: TGTGCCAGCAGTGAATCAGCGGGAGGGTTCAATGAGCAGTTCTTC.

The rearrangement links TRBV6-4 to TRBJ2-3, with 8 nucleotides matching TRBD2. Germline V gives CDR1 MRHNA, CDR2 SNTAGT. The trim removed 0 bases at V and 5 bases at J, leaving 7 bases unmatched. The CDR3 has 16 amino acids. DNA of the CDR3: TGTGCCAGCAGTGACTCTACGGGAGGGCCTGGAGATACGCAGTATTTT. Translating gives CASSDSTGGPGDTQYF.

This sequence joins TRBV18 and TRBJ2-3, with D perhaps matching TRBD1 (5 bases). Trimming removed 0 bases from V and 4 bases from J, with 8 bases in between. The CDR3 has 14 amino acids. CDR1 is KGHSH, CDR2 LQKENI, per germline. Here the CDR3 reads CASSPPGLADTQYF. The DNA for the CDR3 is TGTGCCAGCTCACCACCGGGGCTAGCAGATACGCAGTATTTT.

V and J are TRBV2 and TRBJ2-2; TRBD2 aligns across 9 bases. The CDR3 spans 16 residues. CDR1 and CDR2 from the germline V gene are SNHLY and FYNNEI. V was clipped by 7 bases and J by 5 bases; unmatched bases: 11. The CDR3 DNA sequence: TGTGCCAGCAAGGAGTTAGCGGGAGTAAATACCGGGGAGCTGTTTTTT. Its protein product is CASKELAGVNTGELFF.

The J gene is TRBJ1-1, the V gene TRBV16; no definite D call. Germline V CDR1 and CDR2: KGHSY, FQNENV. Between the trimmed V and J ends, which lost 1 base and 2 bases, there was a span of 8 bases. The CDR3 covers 14 residues. The chain's CDR3 is CASSQFGSNTEAFF. Here the CDR3 DNA reads TGTGCCAGCAGCCAATTTGGGAGTAACACTGAAGCTTTCTTT.

The chain links TRBV5-1 to TRBJ2-2; D is perhaps TRBD2 (6 bases). Germline values: CDR1 SGHRS, CDR2 YFSETQ. Trimming left V 7 bases short and J 1 base short, with 14 bases between. The CDR3 totals 15 residues. The CDR3 spells CASRDWKLNTGELFF. CDR3 nucleotides: TGCGCCAGCCGGGACTGGAAATTGAACACCGGGGAGCTGTTTTTT.

The chain employs TRBV19 and TRBJ1-5; D call uncertain. This CDR3 is 12 amino acids long. The V end was cut by 8 bases, the J end by 4 bases, with 9 bases between. The germline gives CDR1 LNHDA, CDR2 SQIVND (reference sequence). The CDR3 spells CASAGRNQPQHF. DNA for the CDR3: TGTGCCAGTGCGGGGAGGAATCAGCCCCAGCATTTT.

This rearrangement joins TRBV28 to TRBJ1-2, with 7 bases identical to TRBD1. The CDR3 runs 14 residues. The V and J ends lost 2 bases and 4 bases, in that order; junction bases with no gene match: 4. The V gene's germline CDR1 is MDHEN and CDR2 SYDVKM. CDR3 nucleotide sequence: TGTGCCAGCAGTTTAAACAGGGGCCTCTATGGCTACACCTTC. Its protein is CASSLNRGLYGYTF.

The rearrangement joins TRBV5-1 to TRBJ1-5; D is unresolved. CDR1 SGHRS and CDR2 YFSETQ come from the germline V gene. The CDR3 has 13 amino acids. Trimming removed 2 bases from V and 11 bases from J, with 14 bases in between. CDR3 in DNA: TGCGCCAGCAGCTTTGACACGGATTATACCCAGCATTTT. It specifies CASSFDTDYTQHF. The entire variable domain, with the rest obtained from reference TRBV5-1 and TRBJ1-5, is as follows: KAGVTQTPRYLIKTRGQQVTLSCSPISGHRSVSWYQQTPGQGLQFLFEYFSETQRNKGNFPGRFSGRQFSNSRSEMNVSTLELGDSALYLCASSFDTDYTQHFGDGTRLSIL.

J is TRBJ2-5 and V is TRBV29-1; D is perhaps TRBD1 (6 bases). CDR3 length: 13 amino acids. Germline values: CDR1 SQVTM, CDR2 ANQGSEA. V lost 7 bases and J lost 1, with 13 bases in between. This CDR3 reads CSALTGSQETQYF. As DNA, the CDR3 is TGCAGCGCCCTCACAGGGAGCCAAGAGACCCAGTACTTC.

The chain has TRBV28 and TRBJ1-5; TRBD1 matches 11 bases. CDR1 and CDR2 (germline): MDHEN, SYDVKM. J lost 6 bases, V lost 2 bases, and 6 bases had no gene match. The CDR3 contains 16 residues. The CDR3 spells CASSLGTGGLGQPQHF. Here the CDR3 DNA reads TGTGCCAGCAGTTTAGGGACAGGGGGTCTCGGTCAGCCCCAGCATTTT.

This clone is a singleton in its sample. The chain joins TRBV7-8 to TRBJ2-5; weak D call: TRBD2 (6 bases). V lost 6 bases and J 5 bases, leaving 22 bases between the germline ends. This CDR3 region has 16 residues. CDR1 and CDR2 (germline): SGHVS, FQNEAQ. The CDR3 loop reads CASRPSRRVSPETQYF. Here the CDR3 DNA reads TGTGCCAGCAGACCCTCCCGGAGGGTGTCTCCGGAGACCCAGTACTTC.

The chain has TRBV19 and TRBJ1-2; 8 bases match TRBD1. The germline V gene encodes CDR1 LNHDA and CDR2 SQIVND (reference sequence). This CDR3 is built from 15 residues. The J segment lost 8 bases and the V segment lost 1 base, leaving 9 bases of the junction unmatched. CDR3 in DNA: TGTGCCAGTAGTATAGGTGGCAGGGGGCGACGGGGCTACACCTTC. It translates to CASSIGGRGRRGYTF.

The chain couples TRBV19 to TRBJ1-1; the match to TRBD1 covers 9 bases. V gave up 10 bases and J gave up 5 bases; unmatched junction bases: 8. CDR1 is LNHDA and CDR2 is SQIVND in the germline V gene (reference sequence). The CDR3 is 13 residues long. The CDR3 protein is CATSTGGGTEAFF. Here the CDR3 DNA reads TGTGCCACGTCGACAGGGGGAGGGACTGAAGCTTTCTTT.

The V and J genes are TRBV9 and TRBJ2-3, with 7 bases identical to TRBD2. The CDR3 spans 15 residues. CDR1 is SGDLS and CDR2 is YYNGEE in the germline V gene. Trimming at V came to 3 bases and at J to 0 bases, leaving 4 bases not matched to a gene. The CDR3: CASSALAESTDTQYF. CDR3 bases: TGTGCCAGCAGCGCGCTAGCGGAGAGCACAGATACGCAGTATTTT.

The chain joins TRBV28 to TRBJ1-1; D may be TRBD1 (6 bases). Trimming pared 4 bases from V and 3 bases from J, leaving 6 bases between. The germline gives CDR1 MDHEN, CDR2 SYDVKM. The CDR3 consists of 12 residues. The CDR3 sequence is CASSYRDTEAFF. CDR3 DNA sequence: TGTGCCAGCAGTTACAGGGACACTGAAGCTTTCTTT.